This is a list of T cell receptor beta chains from one sample in a study of cytotoxic CD8 clonotypes in ibrutinib-treated CLL. Libraries were prepared by immunoSEQ multiplex PCR; TCRdb keeps only in-frame clonotypes and omits some of them. The sample yields about 150,000 clones, about 76% seen once. Sample: PBMCs, taken after 24 months of ibrutinib treatment. The receptors stem from a human donor with chronic lymphocytic leukemia. CDR3s leave out the opening cysteine and the closing phenylalanine or tryptophan. Only some rows state a clone size, as once, few, many or a class for expanded clones.

clone size: -
V gene: TRBV2
CDR3 protein: ASSEEREAYNEQF

clone size: once
V gene: TRBV7-3
CDR3 protein: ASSLGPKETQY

clone size: -
V gene: TRBV19
CDR3 protein: ASSGSQGGEKLF

clone size: -
V gene: TRBV5-1
CDR3 protein: ASAGGGTTGELF

clone size: -
V gene: TRBV7-2
CDR3 protein: ASSLPYSGQPQH

clone size: -
V gene: TRBV2
CDR3 protein: ASKPTGAGNTIY

clone size: -
V gene: TRBV5-1
CDR3 protein: ASSGGTGELF

clone size: -
V gene: TRBV9
CDR3 protein: ASSDVAGALVQF

clone size: -
V gene: TRBV20-1
CDR3 protein: SAISYEQY

clone size: -
V gene: TRBV11-2
CDR3 protein: ASSLDRARGSSYEQY

clone size: once
V gene: TRBV5-1
CDR3 protein: ASSTGTSGGAIDEQF

clone size: -
V gene: TRBV9
CDR3 protein: ASSVEGGRSNSPLH

clone size: -
V gene: TRBV11-2
CDR3 protein: ASSLGSLGTGELF

clone size: few
V gene: TRBV15
CDR3 protein: ATSRDTTVQF

clone size: once
V gene: TRBV7-2
CDR3 protein: ASSLAAGTREQF

clone size: -
V gene: TRBV9
CDR3 protein: ASSVGGLFHEQF

clone size: -
V gene: TRBV5-1
CDR3 protein: ASSPGTAPNYGYT

clone size: -
V gene: TRBV7-9
CDR3 protein: ASSTHRGRDVREQY

clone size: -
V gene: TRBV30
CDR3 protein: AWGGGGDQPQH

clone size: -
V gene: TRBV5-4
CDR3 protein: ASSSSRDRIYGYT

clone size: few
V gene: TRBV9
CDR3 protein: ASSVRQRWDTQY

clone size: once
V gene: TRBV7-9
CDR3 protein: ASSPTGSTGGTEAF

clone size: -
V gene: TRBV4-2
CDR3 protein: ASSQAGLAGGGEQF

clone size: -
V gene: TRBV18
CDR3 protein: ASSPSQETQY

clone size: -
V gene: TRBV30
CDR3 protein: AWTDRFPNEKLF

clone size: once
V gene: TRBV5-1
CDR3 protein: ASSLGTGVHEQY

clone size: -
V gene: TRBV7-2
CDR3 protein: ASTLGGQETQY

clone size: once
V gene: TRBV5-1
CDR3 protein: ASSFGDNYGYT

clone size: few
V gene: TRBV15
CDR3 protein: ATSRGQGRNQPQH

clone size: -
V gene: TRBV28
CDR3 protein: ASSSPDGGGHYGYT

clone size: once
V gene: TRBV30
CDR3 protein: ACPGGEQY

clone size: -
V gene: TRBV9
CDR3 protein: ASRAGGGTGGYEQY

clone size: -
V gene: TRBV6-1
CDR3 protein: ASTSRVSSGNTIY

clone size: -
V gene: TRBV7-2
CDR3 protein: ASSRQGGNEQF

clone size: -
V gene: TRBV9
CDR3 protein: ASSVEAARGTQY

clone size: -
V gene: TRBV7-9
CDR3 protein: ASSLTGLSGNTIY

clone size: -
V gene: TRBV7-2
CDR3 protein: ASSKGPSVGNTIY

clone size: -
V gene: TRBV7-3
CDR3 protein: ASSLSRDQPQH

clone size: -
V gene: TRBV7-9
CDR3 protein: ASSLDTGELF

clone size: -
V gene: TRBV27
CDR3 protein: ASSTGPHNEQF

clone size: -
V gene: TRBV6-1
CDR3 protein: ASRTGNSNQPQH

clone size: -
V gene: TRBV7-8
CDR3 protein: ASSPYRVRNTEAF

clone size: few
V gene: TRBV4-1
CDR3 protein: ASSPWTSLSYEQY

clone size: -
V gene: TRBV10-3
CDR3 protein: AISESRLLRRHYGYT

clone size: -
V gene: TRBV4-2
CDR3 protein: ASSPPGTARGGYT

clone size: -
V gene: TRBV27
CDR3 protein: ASSLEGIGTDTQY

clone size: -
V gene: TRBV30
CDR3 protein: AWSVWGDEQF

clone size: once
V gene: TRBV5-8
CDR3 protein: ASSPRQGGAYEQY

clone size: -
V gene: TRBV15
CDR3 protein: ATSRGQVGETQY

clone size: -
V gene: TRBV6-6
CDR3 protein: ASSPRTGGDEKLF

clone size: -
V gene: TRBV10-3
CDR3 protein: AISEGRERGTDTQY

clone size: -
V gene: TRBV19
CDR3 protein: ASSIGPGTGELF

clone size: -
V gene: TRBV6-1
CDR3 protein: ASSVRRTGAGEQY

clone size: -
V gene: TRBV18
CDR3 protein: ASSRTGSDYGYT

clone size: -
V gene: TRBV5-1
CDR3 protein: ASRTSEASYEQY

clone size: -
V gene: TRBV7-2
CDR3 protein: ASSLGRAGPAYEQY

clone size: -
V gene: TRBV5-1
CDR3 protein: ASSLGGPNTQY

clone size: -
V gene: TRBV28
CDR3 protein: ASSLSPGTFR

clone size: -
V gene: TRBV4-2
CDR3 protein: ASSQDWGNTEAF

clone size: few
V gene: TRBV7-2
CDR3 protein: ASSLGTAANYGYT